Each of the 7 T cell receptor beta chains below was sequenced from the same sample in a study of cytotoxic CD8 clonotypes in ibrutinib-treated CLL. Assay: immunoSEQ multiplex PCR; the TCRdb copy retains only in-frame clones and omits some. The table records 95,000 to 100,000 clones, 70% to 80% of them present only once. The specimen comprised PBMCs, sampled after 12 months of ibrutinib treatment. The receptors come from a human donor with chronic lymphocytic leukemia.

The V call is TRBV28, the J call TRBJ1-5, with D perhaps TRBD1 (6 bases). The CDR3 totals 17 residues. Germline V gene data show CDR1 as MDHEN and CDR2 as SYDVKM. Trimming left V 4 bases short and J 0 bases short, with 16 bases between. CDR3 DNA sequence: TGTGCCAGCAGTTCCCCCAGTGGACAGCCTAGCAATCAGCCCCAGCATTTT. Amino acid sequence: CASSSPSGQPSNQPQHF.

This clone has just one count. CDR3 region: CASSLEGGWQPQHF. The DNA of the CDR3 is TGTGCCAGCAGTTTAGAAGGGGGCTGGCAGCCCCAGCATTTT. This chain connects TRBV28 to TRBJ1-5; 7 bases match TRBD1. Germline V CDR1 and CDR2: MDHEN, SYDVKM. The CDR3 contains 14 residues. With V trimmed by 2 bases and J by 7 bases, 5 bases remained unmatched.

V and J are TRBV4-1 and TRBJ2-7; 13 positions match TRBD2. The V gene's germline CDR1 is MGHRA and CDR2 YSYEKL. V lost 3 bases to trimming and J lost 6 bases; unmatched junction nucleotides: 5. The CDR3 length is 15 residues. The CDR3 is CASSHLTSGGREQYF. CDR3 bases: TGCGCCAGCAGCCACTTGACTAGCGGGGGGCGCGAGCAGTACTTC.

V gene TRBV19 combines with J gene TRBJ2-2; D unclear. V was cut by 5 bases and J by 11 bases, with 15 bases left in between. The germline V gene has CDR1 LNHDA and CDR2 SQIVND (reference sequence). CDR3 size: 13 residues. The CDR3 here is CASSWFGEVELFF. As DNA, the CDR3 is TGTGCCAGTAGTTGGTTTGGAGAAGTCGAGCTGTTTTTT.

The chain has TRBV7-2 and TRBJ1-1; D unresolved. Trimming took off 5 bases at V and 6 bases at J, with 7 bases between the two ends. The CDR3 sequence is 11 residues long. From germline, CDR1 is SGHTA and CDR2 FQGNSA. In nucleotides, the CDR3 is TGTGCCAGCAGCCCCAAAGCTGAAGCTTTCTTT. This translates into CASSPKAEAFF.

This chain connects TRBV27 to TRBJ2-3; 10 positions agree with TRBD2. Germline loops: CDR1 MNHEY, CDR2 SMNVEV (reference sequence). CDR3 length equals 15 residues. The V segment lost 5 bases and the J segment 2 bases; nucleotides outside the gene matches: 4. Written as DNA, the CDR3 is TGTGCCAGCAGTCAAAGCGGGGGGGCCACAGATACGCAGTATTTT. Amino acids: CASSQSGGATDTQYF.

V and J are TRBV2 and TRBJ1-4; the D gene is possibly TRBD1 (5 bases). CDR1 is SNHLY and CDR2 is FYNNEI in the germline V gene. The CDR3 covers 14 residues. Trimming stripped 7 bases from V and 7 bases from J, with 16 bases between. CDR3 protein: CASKGAPGGEKLFF. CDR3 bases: TGTGCCAGCAAAGGGGCGCCGGGGGGTGAAAAACTGTTTTTT. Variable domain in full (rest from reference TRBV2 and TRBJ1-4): EPEVTQTPSHQVTQMGQEVILRCVPISNHLYFYWYRQILGQKVEFLVSFYNNEISEKSEIFDDQFSVERPDGSNFTLKIRSTKLEDSAMYFCASKGAPGGEKLFFGSGTQLSVL.